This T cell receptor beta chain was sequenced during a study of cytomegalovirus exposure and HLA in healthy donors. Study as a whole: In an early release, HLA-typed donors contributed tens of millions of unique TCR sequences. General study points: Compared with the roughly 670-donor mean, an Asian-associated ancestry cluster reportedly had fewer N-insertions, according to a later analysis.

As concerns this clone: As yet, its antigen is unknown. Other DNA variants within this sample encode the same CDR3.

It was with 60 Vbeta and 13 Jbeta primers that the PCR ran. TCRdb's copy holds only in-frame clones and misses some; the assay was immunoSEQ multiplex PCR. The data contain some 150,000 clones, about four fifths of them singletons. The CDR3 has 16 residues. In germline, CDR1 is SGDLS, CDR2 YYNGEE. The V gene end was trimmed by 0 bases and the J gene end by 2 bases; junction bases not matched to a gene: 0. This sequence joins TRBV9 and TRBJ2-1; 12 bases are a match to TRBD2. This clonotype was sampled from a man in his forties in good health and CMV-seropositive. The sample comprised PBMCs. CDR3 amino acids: CASSVGTSGTYNEQFF. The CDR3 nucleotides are TGTGCCAGCAGCGTAGGGACTAGCGGGACCTACAATGAGCAGTTCTTC.